Below, 24 T cell receptor beta chains from the same sample are listed, as sequenced in a study of beta chain features in type 1 diabetes. The study reverse transcribed the entire isolated RNA, so it sequenced expressed TCRB transcripts. Assay used: immunoSEQ multiplex PCR; TCRdb lists only in-frame clones, some missing. The repertoire holds fewer than 550,000 clones, 10% to 12% seen once, with approximately 0.05% in the top ten. Sequencing used naive CD4+ T cells from blood. These receptors all come from a woman younger than 30 in good health.

This chain uses TRBV2 with TRBJ1-1; D gene unclear. Germline CDR1 SNHLY, CDR2 FYNNEI. V was pared by 3 bases and J by 1 base, with 9 bases between. CDR3 length equals 14 residues. CDR3: CASSDLNGNTEAFF. Written as DNA, the CDR3 is TGTGCCAGCAGTGATCTCAATGGGAACACTGAAGCTTTCTTT. The entire variable domain, with the rest obtained from reference TRBV2 and TRBJ1-1, is as follows: EPEVTQTPSHQVTQMGQEVILRCVPISNHLYFYWYRQILGQKVEFLVSFYNNEISEKSEIFDDQFSVERPDGSNFTLKIRSTKLEDSAMYFCASSDLNGNTEAFFGQGTRLTVV.

The genes are TRBV28 and TRBJ1-1, with unresolved D. V lost 3 bases to trimming and J lost 5 bases, with 10 bases between them. The germline gives CDR1 MDHEN, CDR2 SYDVKM. The CDR3 runs to 13 residues. For the CDR3, the DNA is TGTGCCAGCAGTTTGCCTCCGGGGACTGAAGCTTTCTTT. Translation: CASSLPPGTEAFF.

The V gene is TRBV7-8, the J gene TRBJ2-3; no clear D gene. This CDR3 region has 15 residues. Germline CDR1 and CDR2: SGHVS and FQNEAQ. V dropped 10 bases and J dropped 2 bases, with 19 bases sitting between them. The CDR3 protein is CATRRMTTVTDTQYF. For the CDR3, the DNA is TGTGCCACCCGTAGGATGACGACGGTCACAGATACGCAGTATTTT.

The table lists this clone with a few counts. V gene TRBV19 combines with J gene TRBJ2-5, with D maybe TRBD1 (5 bases). Germline lookup yields CDR1 LNHDA and CDR2 SQIVND (reference sequence). This CDR3 spans 15 amino acids. Between the trimmed V and J ends, which lost 3 bases and 4 bases, there was a span of 15 bases. CDR3 loop: CASSIRPAGRETQYF. The CDR3 DNA follows: TGTGCCAGTAGTATTCGGCCGGCAGGGCGAGAGACCCAGTACTTC.

This clone was detected only a few times. The gene calls are TRBV15 and TRBJ2-5; weak D call: TRBD1 (5 bases). The germline gives CDR1 LNHNV, CDR2 YYDKDF (reference sequence). This CDR3 is 15 amino acids long. The V end was cut by 3 bases, the J end by 0 bases, with 11 bases between. The CDR3 loop reads CATSSVGHYQETQYF. The CDR3 DNA is TGTGCCACCAGCAGTGTAGGACATTACCAAGAGACCCAGTACTTC.

This sequence joins TRBV29-1 and TRBJ1-1; no clear D gene. Germline V gene lookup returns CDR1 SQVTM and CDR2 ANQGSEA. V was shortened by 5 bases and J by 1 base, with 8 bases between the two germline ends. This CDR3 comprises 12 residues. The CDR3 is CSVLSGNTEAFF. The CDR3 DNA follows: TGCAGCGTTTTGTCGGGGAACACTGAAGCTTTCTTT.

To note about this clone: Relative to the germline gene, one junction end is altered; a read error may explain this. Additional DNA sequences in this sample encode the identical CDR3. The genes are TRBV9 and TRBJ1-6; unclear D gene. Germline-derived CDR1 and CDR2 are SGDLS and YYNGEE. This CDR3 contains 14 residues. CDR3 in DNA: TGTGCCAGCAGCGACTCCTCCTATAATTCGCCCCTCCACTTT. Its translation is CASSDSSYNSPLHF.

This clone came up a few times. The V call is TRBV4-3, the J call TRBJ2-5, with D maybe TRBD1 (6 bases). Germline-derived CDR1 and CDR2 are LGHNA and YSLEER. This CDR3 spans 15 amino acids. Trimming took off 0 bases at V and 7 bases at J, with 15 bases between the two ends. This CDR3 is CASSQEVQGQGTQYF. The CDR3 DNA is TGCGCCAGCAGCCAAGAAGTGCAGGGGCAGGGGACCCAGTACTTC.

Concerning this clone: Other DNA sequences in this specimen translate into the identical CDR3. The J gene is TRBJ2-1, the V gene TRBV15; D is uncertain. The CDR3 consists of 12 residues. CDR1 and CDR2 from the germline V gene are LNHNV and YYDKDF (reference sequence). V was pared by 0 bases and J by 6 bases, with 3 bases between. CDR3 in DNA: TGTGCCACCAGCAGAGATCTCAATGAGCAGTTCTTC. Its translation: CATSRDLNEQFF.

The chain joins TRBV14 to TRBJ1-4; D might be TRBD1 (5 bases). Germline CDR1 reads SGHDN; CDR2 reads FVKESK. V was clipped by 5 bases and J by 5 bases, with 9 bases between them. The CDR3 is 13 amino acids. The CDR3 loop reads CASSGAVNEKLFF. CDR3 coding DNA: TGTGCCAGCAGCGGGGCTGTCAATGAAAAACTGTTTTTT.

This clone occurred a few times. The rearrangement joins TRBV2 to TRBJ2-3; 10 bases fit TRBD2. The CDR3 is made up of 14 amino acids. Germline V gene sequence: CDR1 SNHLY, CDR2 FYNNEI. J gave up 9 bases and V 0 bases, and 3 bases lay outside the gene matches. CDR3 DNA: TGTGCCAGCAGTGAAGCGCTAGCGGGAGTCACGCAGTATTTT. Protein product: CASSEALAGVTQYF. The full variable domain, with the rest looked up from reference TRBV2 and TRBJ2-3, is EPEVTQTPSHQVTQMGQEVILRCVPISNHLYFYWYRQILGQKVEFLVSFYNNEISEKSEIFDDQFSVERPDGSNFTLKIRSTKLEDSAMYFCASSEALAGVTQYFGPGTRLTVL.

The sample holds a few counts of this clone. V is TRBV7-9 and J is TRBJ1-4; possibly TRBD1 for D (5 bases). This CDR3 is built from 14 residues. Trimming took off 1 base at V and 4 bases at J, with 7 bases between the two ends. CDR1 is SEHNR and CDR2 is FQNEAQ in the germline V gene (reference sequence). The CDR3 DNA reads as TGTGCCAGCAGCTTAGGACAGATTAATGAAAAACTGTTTTTT. The encoded protein is CASSLGQINEKLFF. Full variable domain (outside the CDR3, taken from reference TRBV7-9 and TRBJ1-4): DTGVSQNPRHKITKRGQNVTFRCDPISEHNRLYWYRQTLGQGPEFLTYFQNEAQLEKSRLLSDRFSAERPKGSFSTLEIQRTEQGDSAMYLCASSLGQINEKLFFGSGTQLSVL.

This clone has more than one count but fewer than ten. The V call is TRBV18, the J call TRBJ2-3; D gene ambiguous. This CDR3 is 15 amino acids long. Germline V gene sequence: CDR1 KGHSH, CDR2 LQKENI. V lost 3 bases, J lost 0 bases, and 10 bases lay in between. CDR3 sequence: CASSPPAISTDTQYF. CDR3 DNA sequence: TGTGCCAGCTCACCCCCAGCGATTAGCACAGATACGCAGTATTTT.

This clone appeared a few times. The chain links TRBV30 to TRBJ2-5, with no clear D. V lost 2 bases and J 5 bases, leaving 15 bases between the germline ends. This CDR3 is built from 14 residues. Germline V CDR1 and CDR2: GTSNPN, SVGIG (reference sequence). CDR3 amino acids: CAWSQGLTRETQYF. The CDR3 DNA reads TGTGCCTGGAGTCAAGGCCTAACAAGGGAGACCCAGTACTTC.

This chain connects TRBV28 to TRBJ2-4; D might be TRBD2 (7 bases). The CDR3 has 17 amino acids. V gave up 9 bases and J gave up 3 bases, with 24 bases separating them. The V gene's germline CDR1 is MDHEN and CDR2 SYDVKM. CDR3 DNA sequence: TGTGCCAGTAGACTCCGAGGGCCGGGGGGCGTCAAAAACATTCAGTACTTC. As protein: CASRLRGPGGVKNIQYF.

In its sample, this clone was seen a few times. This sequence joins TRBV30 and TRBJ1-3; D uncertain. CDR3 length equals 15 residues. Per germline, CDR1 GTSNPN and CDR2 SVGIG (reference sequence). V was pared by 5 bases and J by 0 bases, with 14 bases between. The DNA of the CDR3 is TGTGCCTGGGCCTACTTAGGTACCTCTGGAAACACCATATATTTT. Amino acids: CAWAYLGTSGNTIYF.

CDR3 coding DNA: TGTGCCAGCTCATCTAGCGGGAGGGACAATGAGCAGTTCTTC. Its translation is CASSSSGRDNEQFF. J is TRBJ2-1 and V is TRBV18; 12 nucleotides line up with TRBD2. Germline CDR1 and CDR2: KGHSH and LQKENI. Trimming removed 5 bases from V and 5 bases from J; junction bases left unmatched: 1. CDR3 size: 14 residues. Filled out from reference TRBV18 and TRBJ2-1, the complete variable domain reads NAGVMQNPRHLVRRRGQEARLRCSPMKGHSHVYWYRQLPEEGLKFMVYLQKENIIDESGMPKERFSAEFPKEGPSILRIQQVVRGDSAAYFCASSSSGRDNEQFFGPGTRLTVL.

This rearrangement joins TRBV7-6 to TRBJ2-7; no clear D gene. The CDR3 has 15 residues. CDR1 is SGHVS, CDR2 FNYEAQ, per germline. V lost 1 base to trimming and J lost 0 bases, with 10 bases between them. As DNA, the CDR3 is TGTGCCAGCAGCTTAGTCGGCACGAGCTCCTACGAGCAGTACTTC. Its translation is CASSLVGTSSYEQYF.

This clone was counted a few times. The chain joins TRBV15 to TRBJ1-5; D is unclear. The germline V gene has CDR1 LNHNV and CDR2 YYDKDF (reference sequence). V lost 3 bases and J 3 bases, leaving 6 bases between the germline ends. CDR3 size: 13 residues. The CDR3 is CATSRALNQPQHF. DNA of the CDR3: TGTGCCACCAGCAGGGCCCTCAATCAGCCCCAGCATTTT.

The chain joins TRBV7-3 to TRBJ2-2, with 9 bases that match TRBD1. The V segment lost 0 bases and the J segment 6 bases; nucleotides outside the gene matches: 2. In germline, CDR1 is SGHTA, CDR2 FQGTGA. The CDR3 covers 15 residues. For the CDR3, the DNA is TGTGCCAGCAGCTTAACCGGGACAGGGTCCGGGGAGCTGTTTTTT. Translated: CASSLTGTGSGELFF.

This clone came up a few times. The chain's CDR3 is CASSQPDRQAGELFF. DNA of the CDR3: TGCGCCAGCAGCCAGCCTGACAGACAGGCCGGGGAGCTGTTTTTT. The rearrangement joins TRBV4-1 to TRBJ2-2; tentative D call: TRBD1 (6 bases). The germline V and J ends were trimmed by 3 bases and 6 bases, with 14 bases remaining between them. The CDR3 consists of 15 residues. The germline V gene has CDR1 MGHRA and CDR2 YSYEKL.

This clone was seen more than once but under ten times. This same CDR3 is encoded by further DNA sequences in the sample. This chain joins TRBV7-9 and TRBJ2-3, with D perhaps TRBD2 (5 bases). V was clipped by 5 bases and J by 0 bases, with 15 bases between them. The CDR3 contains 16 residues. Germline V CDR1 and CDR2: SEHNR, FQNEAQ (reference sequence). The CDR3 DNA reads TGTGCCAGCAGCCCGGGGTTGGCGGCTAGCACAGATACGCAGTATTTT. Protein product: CASSPGLAASTDTQYF.

The chain recombines TRBV29-1 with TRBJ2-1; 7 bases line up with TRBD2. The junction had 3 bases not matched to a gene; V was cut back by 1 base and J by 6 bases. The CDR3 is 13 residues long. CDR1 is SQVTM and CDR2 is ANQGSEA in the germline V gene. This chain's CDR3 is CSVEAGGGNEQFF. CDR3 nucleotide sequence: TGCAGCGTTGAAGCGGGAGGTGGCAATGAGCAGTTCTTC.

The rearrangement joins TRBV2 to TRBJ2-7, with D uncertain. Germline assignment: CDR1 SNHLY and CDR2 FYNNEI. CDR3 length: 11 residues. Trimming stripped 4 bases from V and 2 bases from J, with 3 bases between. For the CDR3, the DNA is TGTGCCAGCAGTGTAGCCTACGAGCAGTACTTC. Translating gives CASSVAYEQYF.